These 5 T cell receptor beta chains were all obtained from the same sample, sequenced in a study of patients and donors after allogeneic stem cell transplantation. Each CDR3 protein is one row after TCRdb ran MiXCR on the RT-PCR reads. The data contain some 200,000 distinct CDR3 sequences, less than 45% of them singletons. Sequences were obtained from blood, either unsorted or a sorted T cell fraction (not recorded which). All receptors come from a human donor who was either an allogeneic HSCT recipient or a stem cell or donor lymphocyte infusion donor (not recorded which). It is not recorded whose cells these are; they may come from a transplant donor.

This clonotype has more than one count but fewer than ten. The V gene is TRBV10-3, the J gene TRBJ2-5, with 7 bases aligning to TRBD1. Germline V gives CDR1 ENHRY, CDR2 SYGVKD. The CDR3 is 16 amino acids. J lost 0 bases, V lost 2 bases, and 6 bases had no gene match. The CDR3 sequence: CAISETDRAYQETQYF. The CDR3 bases are TGTGCCATCAGTGAGACCGACAGGGCGTACCAAGAGACCCAGTACTTC.

In this sample, this clonotype turned up a few times. The chain joins TRBV20-1 to TRBJ1-2, with a possible D match to TRBD1 (5 bases). This CDR3 region has 13 residues. CDR1 and CDR2 from the germline V gene are DFQATT and SNEGSKA (reference sequence). V lost 1 base and J lost 6, with 12 bases in between. The CDR3, as DNA: TGCAGTGCTAGAGGGCAGGGCGGGAATGGCTACACCTTC. It specifies CSARGQGGNGYTF.

This clonotype was counted only a few times. V and J are TRBV12-5 and TRBJ1-2, with D possibly matching TRBD1 (6 bases). The germline gives CDR1 LGHNT, CDR2 FRNRAP. The V end was cut by 4 bases, the J end by 3 bases, with 12 bases between. The CDR3 contains 14 residues. The CDR3 protein is CASGSPQGDYGYTF. CDR3 bases: TGTGCTAGTGGTTCGCCACAGGGAGACTATGGCTACACCTTC. Variable domain in full (rest from reference TRBV12-5 and TRBJ1-2): DARVTQTPRHKVTEMGQEVTMRCQPILGHNTVFWYRQTMMQGLELLAYFRNRAPLDDSGMPKDRFSAEMPDATLATLKIQPSEPRDSAVYFCASGSPQGDYGYTFGSGTRLTVV.

CDR3 region: CASSQAGLADYEQYF. Here the CDR3 DNA reads TGTGCCAGCAGCCAAGCGGGACTAGCGGACTACGAGCAGTACTTC. J is TRBJ2-7 and V is TRBV4-2, with 11 bases identical to TRBD2. The CDR3 runs to 15 residues. V shed 1 base, J shed 3 bases, and the junction held 2 bases outside the gene matches. The germline V gene encodes CDR1 LGHNA and CDR2 YNFKEQ.

This clonotype was detected once. The chain couples TRBV6-5 to TRBJ1-2; D perhaps matches TRBD1 (6 bases). V lost 2 bases, J lost 8 bases, and 12 bases lay in between. The CDR3 loop spans 13 amino acids. CDR1 MNHEY and CDR2 SVGAGI come from the germline V gene. The CDR3 region has the DNA TGTGCCAGCAGTTACCAACTCAGGGGCGGCTACACCTTC. It is translated as CASSYQLRGGYTF.